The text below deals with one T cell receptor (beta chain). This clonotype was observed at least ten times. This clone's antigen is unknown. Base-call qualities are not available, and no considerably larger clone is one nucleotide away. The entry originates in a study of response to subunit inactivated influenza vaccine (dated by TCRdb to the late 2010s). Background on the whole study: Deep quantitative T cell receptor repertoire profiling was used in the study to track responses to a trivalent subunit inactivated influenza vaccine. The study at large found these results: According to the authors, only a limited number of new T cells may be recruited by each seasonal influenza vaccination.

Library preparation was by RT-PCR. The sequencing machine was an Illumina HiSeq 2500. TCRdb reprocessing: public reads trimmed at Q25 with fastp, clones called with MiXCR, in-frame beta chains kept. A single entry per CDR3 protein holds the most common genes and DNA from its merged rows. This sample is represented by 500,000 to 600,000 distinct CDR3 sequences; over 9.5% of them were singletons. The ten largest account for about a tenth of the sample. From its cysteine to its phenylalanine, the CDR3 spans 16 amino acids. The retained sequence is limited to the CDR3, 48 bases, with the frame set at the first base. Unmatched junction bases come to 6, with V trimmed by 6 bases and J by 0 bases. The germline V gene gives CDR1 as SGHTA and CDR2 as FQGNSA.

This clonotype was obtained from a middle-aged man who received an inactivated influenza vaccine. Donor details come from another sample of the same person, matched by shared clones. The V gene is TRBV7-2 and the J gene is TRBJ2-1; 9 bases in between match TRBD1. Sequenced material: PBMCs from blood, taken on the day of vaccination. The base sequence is TGTGCCAGCAGGGGACAGGGAATTAGCTCCTACAATGAGCAGTTCTTC. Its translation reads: CASRGQGISSYNEQFF.